Sequencing of this TCR beta chain was carried out in a study of Graves' ophthalmopathy and Graves' hyperthyroidism. Ten or more counts support this clonotype. RNA transcripts served as template for amplifying TCR beta CDR3 sequences. Amplification began with first-round RT-PCR using HTBI primers, then second-round multiplex PCR was performed. Each CDR3 protein gets one entry after TCRdb re-called the multiplex PCR reads with MiXCR. The sample has about 700,000 distinct CDR3 sequences; roughly two fifths are singletons. The sequenced material came from peripheral blood. The TCR comes from an adult man with Graves' ophthalmopathy.

Here the CDR3 DNA reads TGTGCCAGCAGCCGGGACTACGAGTCCTACGAGCAGTACTTC. This gives the protein CASSRDYESYEQYF. The rearrangement uses TRBV2 and TRBJ2-7, with TRBD2 matching over 7 bases. V gave up 6 bases and J gave up 1 base; unmatched junction bases: 6. CDR1 SNHLY and CDR2 FYNNEI come from the germline V gene. The CDR3 spans 14 residues.